This T cell receptor beta chain emerged from a study of T cells in Graves' hyperthyroidism and ophthalmopathy. The study's findings and limits: The model identified upcoming ophthalmopathy a median approximately six months ahead of onset.

It was RNA transcripts that yielded the amplified TCR beta CDR3 regions. A set of HTBI primers served as the primers for a first-round RT-PCR of the TCR CDR3. MiXCR was run by TCRdb on the multiplex PCR reads, yielding one entry per CDR3 protein. The sample shows around 600,000 distinct CDR3 sequences, 13% to 15% of them seen only once. V lost 4 bases and J lost 0; bases outside the gene matches: 6. This CDR3 comprises 16 residues. Germline CDR1 is SEHNR and CDR2 is FQNEAQ (reference sequence). A word on this clonotype: Antigen unknown.

The source of this sequence is a woman aged 18-29 years with Graves' ophthalmopathy. Sequencing used blood. The chain combines TRBV7-9 with TRBJ2-1; 7 nucleotides agree with TRBD2. Here the CDR3 DNA reads TGTGCCAGCAGCTGGGGGGGAGCGGCCTCCTACAATGAGCAGTTCTTC. Encoded protein: CASSWGGAASYNEQFF.